A selection of T cell receptor beta chains follows, all from one sample in a study of T cells in Graves' hyperthyroidism and ophthalmopathy. One entry per CDR3 protein, called by TCRdb with MiXCR from the multiplex PCR reads. The sample shows hundreds of thousands of distinct CDR3 sequences, about 14% of them seen only once. Sequenced input: blood. These TCRs come from a woman aged 35 to 49 with Graves' ophthalmopathy. The CDR3 runs from the conserved cysteine through the conserved F or W. D genes are given only for firm matches. Not every row has a clone size; where given, it reads once, few, many or a size class.

d_call	clone_size	j_call	v_call	cdr3_nt	cdr3_aa
TRBD2	many	TRBJ2-5	TRBV11-3	TGTGCCAGCAGCCCTAGCGGGAGGGCCGGCGAGACCCAGTACTTC	CASSPSGRAGETQYF
TRBD1	.	TRBJ1-5	TRBV6-2/TRBV6-3	TGTGCCAGCAGTTACCGAACCGACAGGGCGAATCAGCCCCAGCATTTT	CASSYRTDRANQPQHF
TRBD1	many	TRBJ1-1	TRBV20-1	TGCAGTGCTAGACCCGGGACAGGGGGCACTGAAGCTTTCTTT	CSARPGTGGTEAFF
.	many	TRBJ2-2	TRBV20-1	TGCAGTGCTAGAGATCTCAGGAAGACCGGGGAGCTGTTTTTT	CSARDLRKTGELFF
.	many	TRBJ1-5	TRBV12-3/TRBV12-4	TGTGCCAGCAGTTACAGGGTAAATCAGCCCCAGCATTTT	CASSYRVNQPQHF
.	few	TRBJ2-7	TRBV29-1	TGCAGCATCACCCCGGACAGCTCCTACGAGCAGTACTTC	CSITPDSSYEQYF
TRBD1	many	TRBJ1-2	TRBV5-1	TGCGCCAGCAGCATACGACAGGGCTCCTATGGCTACACCTTC	CASSIRQGSYGYTF
.	many	TRBJ2-5	TRBV28	TGTGCCAGCAGTTTACCCGGCCCGGAGACCCAGTACTTC	CASSLPGPETQYF
TRBD1	few	TRBJ1-1	TRBV6-2/TRBV6-3	TGTGCCAGCAGTTCGATGAAGACAGGGGCCACTGAAGCTTTCTTT	CASSSMKTGATEAFF
.	many	TRBJ1-2	TRBV28	TGTGCCAGCAGGTCGGGCCAGATCTATGGCTACACCTTC	CASRSGQIYGYTF
.	few	TRBJ2-7	TRBV10-3	TGTGCCATCAGTGAGGTCGAATCCTACGAGCAGTACTTC	CAISEVESYEQYF
.	.	TRBJ2-5	TRBV12-3/TRBV12-4	TGTGCCAGCAGTCACCAAGACACGACGGGTCAGACCCAGTACTTC	CASSHQDTTGQTQYF
.	many	TRBJ1-2	TRBV29-1	TGCAGCGTTGAGCCCCCCTCCAGGGTCAGCTATGGCTACACCTTC	CSVEPPSRVSYGYTF
TRBD2	many	TRBJ2-7	TRBV28	TGTGCCAGCAGGACCCCGGGACTAGCGTCCTACGAGCAGTACTTC	CASRTPGLASYEQYF
.	few	TRBJ2-7	TRBV30	TGTGCCTGGAGTGTACACTATAGCTCCGAGCAGTACTTC	CAWSVHYSSEQYF
.	many	TRBJ2-7	TRBV6-2/TRBV6-3	.	CASSYFGPGGMEQYF
TRBD2	few	TRBJ2-3	TRBV15	TGTGCCACCAGCAGAGATAAAGGGACTAGCATGGCAGATACGCAGTATTTT	CATSRDKGTSMADTQYF
TRBD1	many	TRBJ2-7	TRBV28	TGTGCCGTAGGGACAGGGGGCCGATACGAGCAGTACTTC	CAVGTGGRYEQYF
.	many	TRBJ2-7	TRBV7-9	TGTGCCAGCAGCTATGAGTGGTACGAGCAGTACTTC	CASSYEWYEQYF